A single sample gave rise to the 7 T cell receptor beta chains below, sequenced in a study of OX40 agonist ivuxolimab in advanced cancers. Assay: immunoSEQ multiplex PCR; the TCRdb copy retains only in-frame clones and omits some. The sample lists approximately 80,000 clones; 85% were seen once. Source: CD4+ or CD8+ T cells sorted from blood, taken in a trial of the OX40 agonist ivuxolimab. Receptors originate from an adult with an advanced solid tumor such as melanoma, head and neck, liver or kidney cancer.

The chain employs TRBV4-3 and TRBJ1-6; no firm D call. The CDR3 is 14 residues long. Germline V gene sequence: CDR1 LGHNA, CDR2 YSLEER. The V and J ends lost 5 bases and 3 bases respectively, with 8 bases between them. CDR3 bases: TGCGCCAGCAGCACTGGACGCTATAATTCACCCCTCCACTTT. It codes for CASSTGRYNSPLHF.

The CDR3 here is CASTLDRGEQYF. The CDR3 bases are TGTGCCAGCACCCTCGACAGGGGCGAGCAGTACTTC. The chain links TRBV6-1 to TRBJ2-7, with 8 positions matching TRBD1. Germline CDR1 MNHNS, CDR2 SASEGT. The CDR3 length is 12 residues. The V segment lost 7 bases and the J segment 6 bases; nucleotides outside the gene matches: 5.

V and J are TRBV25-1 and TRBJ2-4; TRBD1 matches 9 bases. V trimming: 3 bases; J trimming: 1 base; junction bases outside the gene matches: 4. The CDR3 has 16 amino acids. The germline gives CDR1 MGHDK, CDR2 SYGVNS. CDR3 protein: CASSDDRGGAKNIQYF. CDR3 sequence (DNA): TGTGCCAGCAGTGACGACAGGGGGGGTGCCAAAAACATTCAGTACTTC. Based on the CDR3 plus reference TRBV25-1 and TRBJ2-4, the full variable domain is EADIYQTPRYLVIGTGKKITLECSQTMGHDKMYWYQQDPGMELHLIHYSYGVNSTEKGDLSSESTVSRIRTEHFPLTLESARPSHTSQYLCASSDDRGGAKNIQYFGAGTRLSVL.

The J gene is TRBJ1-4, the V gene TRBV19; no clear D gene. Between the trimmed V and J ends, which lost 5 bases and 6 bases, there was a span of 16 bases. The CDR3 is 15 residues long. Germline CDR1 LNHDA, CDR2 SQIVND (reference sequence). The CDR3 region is CASSPLGGADEKLFF. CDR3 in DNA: TGTGCCAGTAGTCCCCTGGGCGGCGCGGATGAAAAACTGTTTTTT.

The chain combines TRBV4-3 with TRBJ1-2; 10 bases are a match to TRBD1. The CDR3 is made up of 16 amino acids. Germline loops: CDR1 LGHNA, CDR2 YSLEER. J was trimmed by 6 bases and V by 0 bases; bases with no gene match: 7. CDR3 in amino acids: CASSQDFLGQGNGYTF. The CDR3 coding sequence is TGCGCCAGCAGCCAAGATTTTTTGGGACAGGGGAATGGCTACACCTTC.

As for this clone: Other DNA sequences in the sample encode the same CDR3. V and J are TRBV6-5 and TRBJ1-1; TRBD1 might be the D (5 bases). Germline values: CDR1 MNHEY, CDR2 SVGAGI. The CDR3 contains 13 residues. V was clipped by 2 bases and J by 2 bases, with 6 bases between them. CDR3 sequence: CASSYGGNTEAFF. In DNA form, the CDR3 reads TGTGCCAGCAGTTACGGGGGAAACACTGAAGCTTTCTTT.

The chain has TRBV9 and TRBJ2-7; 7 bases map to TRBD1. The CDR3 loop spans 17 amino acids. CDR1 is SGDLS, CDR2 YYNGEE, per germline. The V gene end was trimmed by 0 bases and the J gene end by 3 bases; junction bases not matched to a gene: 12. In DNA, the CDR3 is TGTGCCAGCAGCGTAGGCCCGACAGGGCTAGAGGGCTACGAGCAGTACTTC. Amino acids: CASSVGPTGLEGYEQYF. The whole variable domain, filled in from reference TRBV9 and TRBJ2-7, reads DSGVTQTPKHLITATGQRVTLRCSPRSGDLSVYWYQQSLDQGLQFLIQYYNGEERAKGNILERFSAQQFPDLHSELNLSSLELGDSALYFCASSVGPTGLEGYEQYFGPGTRLTVT.